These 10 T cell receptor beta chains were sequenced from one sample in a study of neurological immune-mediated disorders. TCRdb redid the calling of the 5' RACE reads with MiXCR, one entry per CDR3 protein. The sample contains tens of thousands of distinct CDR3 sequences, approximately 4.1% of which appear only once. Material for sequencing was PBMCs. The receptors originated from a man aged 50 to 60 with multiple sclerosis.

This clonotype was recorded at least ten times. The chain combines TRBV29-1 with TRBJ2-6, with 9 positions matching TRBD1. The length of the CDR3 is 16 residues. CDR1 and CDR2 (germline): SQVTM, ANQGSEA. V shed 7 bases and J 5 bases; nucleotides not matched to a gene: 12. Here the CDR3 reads CSDGQGKVMWANVLTF. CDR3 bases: TGCAGCGATGGACAGGGGAAAGTCATGTGGGCCAACGTCCTGACTTTC.

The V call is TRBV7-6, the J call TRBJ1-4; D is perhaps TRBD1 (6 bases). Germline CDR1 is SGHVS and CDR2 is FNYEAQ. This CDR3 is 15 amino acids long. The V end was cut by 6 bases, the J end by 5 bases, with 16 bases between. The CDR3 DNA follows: TGTGCCAGCAGTCGCACGGGGGGCCGGAATGAAAAACTGTTTTTT. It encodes CASSRTGGRNEKLFF.

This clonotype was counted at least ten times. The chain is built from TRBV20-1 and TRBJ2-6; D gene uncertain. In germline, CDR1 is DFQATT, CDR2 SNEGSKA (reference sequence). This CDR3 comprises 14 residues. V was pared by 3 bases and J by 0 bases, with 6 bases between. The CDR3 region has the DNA TGCAGTGCTAGGGGCGACTCTGGGGCCAACGTCCTGACTTTC. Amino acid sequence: CSARGDSGANVLTF.

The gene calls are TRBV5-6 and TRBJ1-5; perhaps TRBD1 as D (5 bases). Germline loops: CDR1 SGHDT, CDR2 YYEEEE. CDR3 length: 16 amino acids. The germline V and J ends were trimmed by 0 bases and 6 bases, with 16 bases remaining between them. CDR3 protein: CASSLEGGENRQPQHF. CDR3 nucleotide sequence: TGTGCCAGCAGCTTGGAGGGAGGGGAGAACCGTCAGCCCCAGCATTTT.

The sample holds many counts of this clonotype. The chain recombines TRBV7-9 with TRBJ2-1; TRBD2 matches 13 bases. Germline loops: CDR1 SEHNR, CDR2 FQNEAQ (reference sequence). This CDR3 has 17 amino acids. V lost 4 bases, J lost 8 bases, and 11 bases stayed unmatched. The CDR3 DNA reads TGTGCCAGCAGCTCTTCGACCGGGACTAGCGGGGTGGATGAGCAGTTCTTC. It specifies CASSSSTGTSGVDEQFF.

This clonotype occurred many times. CDR3 nucleotides: TGTGCCAGCAGTTTAGTTCAAGGGGTCACTGAAGCTTTCTTT. Its protein product is CASSLVQGVTEAFF. The rearrangement uses TRBV12-3 or TRBV12-4 and TRBJ1-1, with D maybe TRBD1 (5 bases). This CDR3 region has 14 residues. Trimming stripped 1 base from V and 4 bases from J, with 10 bases between.

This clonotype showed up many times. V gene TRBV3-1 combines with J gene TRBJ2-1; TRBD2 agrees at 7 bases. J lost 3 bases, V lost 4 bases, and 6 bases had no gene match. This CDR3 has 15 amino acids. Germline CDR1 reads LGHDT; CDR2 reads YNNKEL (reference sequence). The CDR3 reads CASSPPGTNYNEQFF. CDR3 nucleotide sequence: TGTGCCAGCAGCCCCCCCGGGACTAACTACAATGAGCAGTTCTTC.

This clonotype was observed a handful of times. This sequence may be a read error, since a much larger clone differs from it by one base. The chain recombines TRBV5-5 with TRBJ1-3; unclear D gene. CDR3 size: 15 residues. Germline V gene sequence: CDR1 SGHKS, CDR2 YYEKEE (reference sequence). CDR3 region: CASSLRQYSGKTIYF. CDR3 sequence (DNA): TGTGCCAGCAGCTTGAGGCAGTACTCTGGAAAAACCATATATTTT.

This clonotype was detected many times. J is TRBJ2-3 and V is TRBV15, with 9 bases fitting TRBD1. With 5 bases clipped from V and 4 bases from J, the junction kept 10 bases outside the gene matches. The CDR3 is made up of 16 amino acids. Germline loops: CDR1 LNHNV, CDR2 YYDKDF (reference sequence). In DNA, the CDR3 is TGTGCCACCAGCCGCGCGACAGGGGGAAGCGCAGATACGCAGTATTTT. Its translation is CATSRATGGSADTQYF.

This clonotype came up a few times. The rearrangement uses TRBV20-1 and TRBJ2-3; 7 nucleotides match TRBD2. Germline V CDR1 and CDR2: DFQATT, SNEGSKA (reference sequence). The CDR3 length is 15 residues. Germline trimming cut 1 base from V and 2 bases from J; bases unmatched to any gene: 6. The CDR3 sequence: CSARALAGLTDTQYF. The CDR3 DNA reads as TGCAGTGCTAGAGCTTTAGCGGGCCTCACAGATACGCAGTATTTT.